This T cell receptor (beta chain) emerged from a study of identical twins. The cDNA had a unique molecular identifier and a template-switch universal primer site. TCRdb re-called the 5' RACE reads through MiXCR, storing one row per CDR3 protein. The sample consists of around 490,000 distinct CDR3 sequences, 12% to 15% of them appearing once. The CDR3 consists of 14 residues. V lost 6 bases to trimming and J lost 1 base; unmatched junction nucleotides: 3. Germline-derived CDR1 and CDR2 are SNHLY and FYNNEI. Whole-study findings and limits: Twins shared beta out-of-frame sequences in excess, but this excess was weaker.

A note on this clonotype: Its antigen is unknown.

Healthy Caucasians, and only they, were the donors. This same sample was also taken into another study, of yellow fever vaccine responses in identical twins.

The sequence was obtained from a woman in her late teens or twenties in good health. The chain links TRBV2 to TRBJ2-1, with TRBD2 identical over 7 bases. The sample was CD4+ T cells sorted from blood. CDR3 loop: CASRRLASYNEQFF. The CDR3 region has the DNA TGTGCCAGCAGGAGACTAGCATCCTACAATGAGCAGTTCTTC.